Listed below are T cell receptor beta chains from one sample, sequenced in a study of control samples from healthy donors and cancer patients. The data were produced by immunoSEQ multiplex PCR, yet TCRdb's version contains in-frame clones alone and is incomplete. The table has approximately 160,000 clones, 80% to 95% seen once. The sequencing sample was made of blood. Source of these receptors: a woman between 40 and 50 years old in good health. The CDR3 runs from the conserved cysteine through the conserved F or W. The D gene is left open where the match is weak. Not all rows give a size; the values are once, few, many and, for expanded clones, a class.

TRBJ1-6,.,.,TRBV27,CASSLRTGGGLNSPLHF,TGTGCCAGCAGTTTACGCACGGGCGGGGGGCTTAATTCACCCCTCCACTTT
TRBJ1-4,.,TRBD1,TRBV18,CASSRGTGGEKLFF,TGTGCCAGCTCAAGGGGCACAGGGGGTGAAAAACTGTTTTTT
TRBJ2-3,.,TRBD2,TRBV10-3,CAISGRGGYTDTQYF,TGTGCCATCAGTGGCCGCGGGGGGTACACAGATACGCAGTATTTT
TRBJ2-2,.,TRBD1,TRBV2,CASRGQGALSRLFF,TGTGCCAGCAGGGGACAGGGGGCCTTAAGTAGGCTGTTTTTT
TRBJ2-2,.,TRBD2,TRBV11-2,CASSQTRGGTTGELFF,TGTGCCAGCAGCCAGACCCGGGGGGGTACCACCGGGGAGCTGTTTTTT
TRBJ1-2,.,.,TRBV5-1,CASSWVGDGYTF,TGCGCCAGCAGCTGGGTCGGGGATGGCTACACCTTC
TRBJ1-1,once,.,TRBV29-1,CSVILRSGNTEAFF,TGCAGCGTTATTCTTCGGTCGGGGAACACTGAAGCTTTCTTT
TRBJ1-2,.,TRBD1,TRBV28,CASSLAGTASGGYTF,TGTGCCAGCAGTTTAGCCGGGACAGCTTCGGGTGGCTACACCTTC
TRBJ1-5,.,.,TRBV10-3,CAISESGGNSNQPQHF,TGTGCCATCAGTGAGTCAGGAGGTAATAGCAATCAGCCCCAGCATTTT
TRBJ2-7,.,.,TRBV4-1,CASSHSYEQYF,TGCGCCAGCAGCCATTCATACGAGCAGTACTTC
TRBJ1-1,.,.,TRBV4-2,CASSQVASELNTEAFF,TGTGCCAGCAGCCAAGTTGCGTCGGAGCTGAACACTGAAGCTTTCTTT
TRBJ1-3,.,.,TRBV13,CASSLGRGAGNTIYF,TGTGCCAGCAGCTTAGGCAGGGGAGCTGGAAACACCATATATTTT
TRBJ2-1,.,.,TRBV29-1,CSVEGRGSYNEQFF,TGCAGCGTTGAAGGTAGGGGATCCTACAATGAGCAGTTCTTC
TRBJ2-7,.,TRBD2,TRBV12-5,CASGFQTSGGPSYEQYF,TGTGCTAGTGGTTTTCAGACTAGCGGGGGGCCCTCCTACGAGCAGTACTTC
TRBJ2-5,.,TRBD1,TRBV3-1/TRBV3-2,CASSARTGRETQYF,TGTGCCAGCAGCGCCCGGACAGGGAGGGAGACCCAGTACTTC
TRBJ1-3,.,.,TRBV6-5,CASSSPAHLGNTIYF,TGTGCCAGCAGTTCCCCGGCGCATTTAGGAAACACCATATATTTT
TRBJ2-3,.,.,TRBV5-4,CASSSGETQYF,TGTGCCAGCAGCTCGGGGGAGACGCAGTATTTT
TRBJ2-7,.,.,TRBV12-3/TRBV12-4,CASSFLGAYEQYF,TGTGCCAGCAGTTTTTTGGGGGCCTACGAGCAGTACTTC
TRBJ2-5,.,.,TRBV3-1/TRBV3-2,CASSLLSQETQYF,TGTGCCAGCAGCCTCCTGAGCCAAGAGACCCAGTACTTC
TRBJ2-7,.,TRBD1,TRBV3-1/TRBV3-2,CASSQSSTGQGRDEQYF,TGTGCCAGCAGCCAATCCTCGACGGGACAGGGAAGGGACGAGCAGTACTTC
TRBJ2-2,.,.,TRBV12-3/TRBV12-4,CASSQRHTGELFF,TGTGCCAGCAGTCAGCGCCACACCGGGGAGCTGTTTTTT
TRBJ1-2,.,.,TRBV6-5,CASSYSGLGGYTF,TGTGCCAGCAGTTACTCGGGGCTAGGGGGCTACACCTTC
TRBJ2-2,.,.,TRBV19,CASSILRPSAGELFF,TGTGCCAGTAGTATACTCAGACCCTCAGCCGGGGAGCTGTTTTTT
TRBJ2-5,once,.,TRBV29-1,CSASDQQETQYF,TGCAGCGCTTCGGACCAACAAGAGACCCAGTACTTC
TRBJ1-1,.,.,TRBV6-5,CASGEQPNTEAFF,TGTGCCAGCGGGGAACAGCCGAACACTGAAGCTTTCTTT
TRBJ2-2,.,.,TRBV6-5,CATLRSALGGELFF,TGTGCCACCCTCCGGTCAGCTTTAGGCGGGGAGCTGTTTTTT
TRBJ1-1,few,.,TRBV4-1,CASSRAPGTLNTEAFF,TGCGCCAGCAGCCGCGCGCCCGGGACTCTGAACACTGAAGCTTTCTTT
TRBJ1-5,.,.,TRBV5-1,CASSLEGPRGSQPQHF,TGCGCCAGCAGCTTGGAGGGGCCCAGGGGCAGTCAGCCCCAGCATTTT
TRBJ2-3,.,TRBD2,TRBV2,CASSEQGLAGPDTQYF,TGTGCCAGCAGTGAACAGGGACTAGCGGGGCCAGATACGCAGTATTTT
TRBJ2-1,.,.,TRBV5-8,CASSSWGGPQGYEQFF,TGTGCCAGCAGCTCATGGGGGGGCCCCCAGGGGTATGAGCAGTTCTTC
TRBJ2-7,.,.,TRBV5-1,CASGFGTQLSYEQYF,TGCGCCAGCGGATTCGGGACACAGCTCTCCTACGAGCAGTACTTC
TRBJ1-2,.,.,TRBV27,CASSLYLRGDYGYTF,TGTGCCAGCAGTTTATATCTGAGGGGGGACTATGGCTACACCTTC
TRBJ2-7,.,.,TRBV18,CASSPYASSYEQYF,TGTGCCAGCTCACCCTACGCTAGCTCCTACGAGCAGTACTTC
TRBJ2-3,.,.,TRBV18,CASSLLGPSNPDTQYF,TGTGCCAGCTCACTCCTAGGTCCCTCCAACCCAGATACGCAGTATTTT
TRBJ2-3,.,.,TRBV24-1,CATSDPTGTDTQYF,TGTGCCACCAGTGACCCGACGGGGACAGATACGCAGTATTTT
TRBJ2-7,.,TRBD2,TRBV4-1,CASSQLIAGGPWEQYF,TGCGCCAGCAGCCAACTAATAGCGGGGGGCCCCTGGGAGCAGTACTTC
TRBJ2-3,.,.,TRBV4-2,CASSQDGRIGDTQYF,TGTGCCAGCAGCCAAGATGGCCGGATTGGCGATACGCAGTATTTT
TRBJ1-5,.,.,TRBV4-1,CASSQEAVYSNQPQHF,TGCGCCAGCAGCCAAGAGGCAGTCTATAGCAATCAGCCCCAGCATTTT
TRBJ2-2,.,.,TRBV7-9,CALPGLSPTGELFF,TGTGCCCTCCCGGGACTCAGCCCCACCGGGGAGCTGTTTTTT
TRBJ1-5,once,.,TRBV20-1,CSASPSESGNQPQHF,TGCAGTGCTAGTCCGAGCGAATCCGGCAATCAGCCCCAGCATTTT
TRBJ1-6,few,TRBD1,TRBV27,CASSSAQGAYSPLHF,TGTGCCAGCAGTTCGGCACAGGGGGCTTATTCACCCCTCCACTTT
TRBJ1-2,.,.,TRBV7-2,CASRDAGGNYGYTF,TGTGCCAGCAGGGACGCCGGGGGAAACTATGGCTACACCTTC
TRBJ2-7,.,TRBD1,TRBV5-6,CASSLGTGGLGEQYF,TGTGCCAGCAGCTTGGGGACAGGGGGCTTAGGCGAGCAGTACTTC
TRBJ2-3,.,.,TRBV5-6,CASSSQGITQYF,TGTGCCAGCAGCTCACAGGGTATTACGCAGTATTTT